The T cell receptor beta chain described here comes from a study of cytomegalovirus exposure and HLA in healthy donors. Study overall: A previous analysis identified 100 million or so unique TCR beta sequences derived from 180 million or so T cells. Study observations and caveats: It was only CMV serostatus that was available as immune exposure information.

A note on this clone: Its antigen is currently unknown. Other DNA sequences in this sample translate to the same CDR3.

Amplification used 60 Vbeta primers and 13 Jbeta primers. Here immunoSEQ multiplex PCR was the method, and the copy in TCRdb shows in-frame clones only, minus some. The listing contains more than 200,000 clones. The length of the CDR3 is 14 residues. CDR1 and CDR2 (germline): MDHEN, SYDVKM. Trimming shortened V by 5 bases and J by 3 bases, and 11 bases separated the two germline ends. The TCR comes from a woman aged 25 to 39 in good health and CMV-seropositive. Sequenced: PBMCs. The chain carries TRBV28 and TRBJ1-5; D remains unclear. The CDR3, as DNA: TGTGCCAGCAGTAGTGGGCAAAACAATCAGCCCCAGCATTTT. Translating it yields CASSSGQNNQPQHF.